The sequence of this T cell receptor (beta chain) was determined in a study of human T cells and chemical hapten exposure. Study context: Chiefly women, the patients showed alopecia areata, totalis or universalis.

Worth noting for this clonotype: The antigen is unknown.

Study outcomes and limitations: There was a positive correlation between PT1 expanded TCR counts and patch test score.

The library labeled individual cDNA molecules by adding unique molecular identifiers to them. MiXCR was run by TCRdb on the RACE reads, yielding one entry per CDR3 protein. In the table there are roughly 180,000 distinct CDR3 sequences, about 20% of which are singletons. The time point is: patch test 1, 2 weeks after DPC sensitization. As to treatment: therapeutic diphenylcyclopropenone sensitization with weekly scalp DPC. Total RNA extraction was carried out from unfractionated whole blood. Trimming pared 6 bases from V and 5 bases from J, leaving 31 bases between. Germline V gene data show CDR1 as DFQATT and CDR2 as SNEGSKA (reference sequence). The length of the CDR3 is 18 residues.

The sequences come from whole blood, collected in connection with sensitization to the hapten diphenylcyclopropenone (DPC). J is TRBJ1-2 and V is TRBV20-1, with no clear D. The sequence was obtained from a woman between 50 and 59 years old with alopecia areata. Some clones in this sample may be carry-over from other donors' samples. The CDR3 region has the DNA TGCAGTGCCCCAACACCCTCCAACATGGGAGGGCGAGGGTATGGCTACACCTTC. Protein sequence: CSAPTPSNMGGRGYGYTF.